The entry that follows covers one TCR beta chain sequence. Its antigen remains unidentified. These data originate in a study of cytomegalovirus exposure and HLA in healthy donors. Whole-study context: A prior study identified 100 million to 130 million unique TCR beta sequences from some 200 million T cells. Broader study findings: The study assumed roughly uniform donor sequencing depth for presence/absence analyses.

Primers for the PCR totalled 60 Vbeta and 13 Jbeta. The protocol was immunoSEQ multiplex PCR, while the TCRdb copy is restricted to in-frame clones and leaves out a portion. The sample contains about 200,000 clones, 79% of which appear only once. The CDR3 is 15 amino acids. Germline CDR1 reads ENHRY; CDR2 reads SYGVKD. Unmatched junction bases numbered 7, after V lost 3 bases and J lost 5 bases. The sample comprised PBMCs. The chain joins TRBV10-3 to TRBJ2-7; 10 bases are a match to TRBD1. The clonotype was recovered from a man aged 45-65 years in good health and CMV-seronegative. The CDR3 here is CAISDRDRGGHEQYF. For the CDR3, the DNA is TGTGCCATCAGTGACCGGGACAGGGGAGGCCACGAGCAGTACTTC.